This T cell receptor (beta chain) comes out of a study of shared clonotypes between healthy human individuals. Study-level information: A donor's plate count was three for CD4 naive and three for CD4 memory; CD8 naive had two and CD8 memory one.

Terminally differentiated effector memory CD45RA+ cells were excluded from the naive CD8 cells, which were CD45RO-negative and positively selected for CCR7. Each replicate PCR on the sorted subsets used roughly 200 ng DNA (approximately 27,000 T cell genomes). Assay: immunoSEQ multiplex PCR; the TCRdb copy retains only in-frame clones and omits some. The data contain some 2,100,000 clones, about 93% of them singletons. Germline assignment: CDR1 SEHNR and CDR2 FQNEAQ (reference sequence). The CDR3 contains 13 residues. Trimming removed 5 bases at V and 3 bases at J, with 11 bases between. Sequencing was done on a sample of naive CD8+ T cells from PBMCs. The sequence was collected from a man between 18 and 35 years old in good health. Some clones in this sample may be carry-over from other donors' samples. This chain joins TRBV7-9 and TRBJ2-7; D may be TRBD1 (5 bases). The CDR3 nucleotides are TGTGCCAGCAGCATGACAGCCTACTACGAGCAGTACTTC. Residues: CASSMTAYYEQYF.